Sequencing of this TCR beta chain was carried out in a study of PD-L1 blockade in urothelial cancer (dated by TCRdb to about 2017). About the full investigation: Every patient began therapy around 2014 and was given atezolizumab 1,200 mg intravenously every 3 weeks. About 90% of the roughly 29 patients were identified as males with urothelial cancer of bladder origin, and a prior smoking history was reported by 18 of 29 patients. Patients had an ECOG performance status of 0 or 1 and had received between 0 and 3 prior chemotherapy regimens. Blood samples were analyzed 3 weeks after the start of treatment (second dose) and 6 weeks after the start of treatment. A median of about 150,000 T cells and some 84,000 unique TCRs was obtained from blood samples, and a median clonality of roughly 0.08 was observed. Somatic, immune and clinical correlates of response to PD-L1 blockade with atezolizumab in urothelial cancer were the focus of an exploratory multi-omic analysis. Pretreatment tumor samples, along with matched peripheral blood serially collected before and after atezolizumab treatment, were subjected to TCR sequencing. Durable clinical benefit was defined as a progression-free survival longer than 6 months, and TCR features were additionally tested against progression-free survival and overall survival. In the same patients who had TCR sequencing, pretreatment tumors also underwent whole exome sequencing and RNA sequencing. Some ten patients reached durable clinical benefit, while 15 to 25 patients did not. Approximately 30 patients had pretreatment blood TCR-seq, some 25 had at least one posttreatment blood collection, and some 25 had tumor TCR-seq. The paper as a whole reports these results and caveats: A pretreatment peripheral blood TCR clonality below the median was linked to improved progression-free and overall survival. Because of the small sample size (n ≈ 31) and the many exploratory analyses performed, the results are intended to be regarded as hypothesis-generating. Greater expansion of tumor-associated TCR clones in peripheral blood 3 weeks after the start of treatment was observed in patients with durable benefit (n ≈ 22, p = 0.022).

The time point tag for this specimen amounts to: peripheral blood 6 weeks after treatment start. The cohort included about 30 patients with locally advanced or metastatic urothelial carcinoma who were treated at Memorial Sloan Kettering on a trial protocol. Peripheral blood mononuclear cells were collected pretreatment and during treatment, with between 1 and 8 total time points obtained per patient. The Qiagen DNeasy Blood extraction kit was used to purify genomic DNA from total PBMCs and from tumor samples. PBMCs were collected pretreatment and during treatment, and were isolated and stored as previously described. Synthetic TCR analog templates were spiked into each PCR so that absolute template abundance could be estimated from read counts. Using the immunoSEQ assay, TCRbeta CDR3 regions were amplified from genomic DNA with bias-controlled V and J gene primers. Sequencing of rearranged TCRbeta segments was performed at approximately 20X coverage. The paper's data handling went like this. Clustering was used to correct sequencing errors, and CDR3s were annotated against IMGT so that V, D and J genes could be assigned. Out-of-frame and stop-codon sequences were excluded, and only productive TCRbeta rearrangements were used in downstream analyses. To compute clonality, Shannon entropy was normalized by the log of the number of unique productive sequences and then subtracted from one. Clones differing between time points or between blood and tumor were identified using Fisher's exact test with Benjamini-Hochberg correction, with an adjusted p below 0.01 applied as the threshold. In its TCRdb copy, this immuneACCESS table keeps in-frame sequences only and misses some clones. Where compared with another copy, unresolved V genes explain less than half of these, and the others have no known cause. The V and J calls and clone size were taken over from that table, and D and trimming were inferred from the DNA. The sample table shows some 120,000 clones, and more than 85% are seen once. Of the sample, approximately 3.8% is held by the ten largest clones.

A word on this clone: Its antigen target is currently unknown. There are no base qualities to consult, and no much larger clone falls within one base.

Germline trimming: 0 bases from V, 2 bases from J; junction bases outside gene matches: 4. The CDR3 has 16 amino acids, counting the end cysteine and phenylalanine. Only the CDR3 portion is preserved as DNA: 48 bases, with reading frame beginning at the first base. The germline V gene gives CDR1 as LGHNA and CDR2 as YNFKEQ. The specimen was PBMCs, collected around atezolizumab (anti-PD-L1) treatment. The rearrangement joined TRBV4-2 to TRBJ2-3, with TRBD2 matching 8 junction bases. This TCR came from a man in his fifties or sixties with urothelial cancer. The nucleotides are TGTGCCAGCAGCCAAGATCCTAGCGGGTACACAGATACGCAGTATTTT. It translates to CASSQDPSGYTDTQYF.